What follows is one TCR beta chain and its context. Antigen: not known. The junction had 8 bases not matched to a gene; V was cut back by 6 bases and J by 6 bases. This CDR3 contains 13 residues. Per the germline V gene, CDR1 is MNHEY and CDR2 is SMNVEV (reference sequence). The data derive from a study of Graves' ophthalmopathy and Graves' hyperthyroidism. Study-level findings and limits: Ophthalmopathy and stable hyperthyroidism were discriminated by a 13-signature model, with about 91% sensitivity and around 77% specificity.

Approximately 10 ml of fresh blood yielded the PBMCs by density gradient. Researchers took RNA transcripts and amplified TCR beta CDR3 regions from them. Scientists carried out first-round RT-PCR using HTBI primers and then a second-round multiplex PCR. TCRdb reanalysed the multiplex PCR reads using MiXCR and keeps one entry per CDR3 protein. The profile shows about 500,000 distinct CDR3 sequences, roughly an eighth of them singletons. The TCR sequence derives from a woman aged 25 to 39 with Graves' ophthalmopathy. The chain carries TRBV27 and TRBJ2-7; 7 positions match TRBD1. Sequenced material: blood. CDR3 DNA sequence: TGTGCCAGCAGCTCAAGCAGGGGGAGCGAGCAGTACTTC. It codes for CASSSSRGSEQYF.